The 15 T cell receptor beta chains given below trace back to one sample, sequenced in a study of OX40 agonist ivuxolimab in advanced cancers. Using immunoSEQ multiplex PCR, the repertoire was profiled, and TCRdb retains in-frame clones only, with some absent. This table holds under 80,000 clones, about 93% found once. The source was CD4+ or CD8+ T cells sorted from blood, collected in a trial of the OX40 agonist ivuxolimab. The receptors were gathered from an adult with an advanced solid tumor such as melanoma, head and neck, liver or kidney cancer.

This chain joins TRBV10-3 and TRBJ2-5, with TRBD2 identical over 12 bases. This CDR3 is built from 14 residues. V shed 6 bases and J 2 bases; nucleotides not matched to a gene: 1. CDR1 is ENHRY and CDR2 is SYGVKD in the germline V gene. CDR3 in amino acids: CAISGLAGQETQYF. CDR3 DNA sequence: TGTGCCATCAGCGGACTAGCGGGGCAAGAGACCCAGTACTTC.

This chain joins TRBV5-5 and TRBJ1-1, with TRBD1 matching over 7 bases. The germline gives CDR1 SGHKS, CDR2 YYEKEE (reference sequence). Trimming at V came to 3 bases and at J to 5 bases, leaving 7 bases not matched to a gene. The CDR3 is 14 residues long. The CDR3 protein is CASSSGGGRTEAFF. CDR3 DNA sequence: TGTGCCAGCAGCTCTGGAGGGGGCAGGACTGAAGCTTTCTTT.

The chain links TRBV30 to TRBJ1-3, with D unresolved. The CDR3 consists of 11 residues. Germline CDR1 GTSNPN, CDR2 SVGIG (reference sequence). The V end lost 3 bases, the J end lost 4 bases, and 4 bases lay between the germline ends. The CDR3: CAWRFGNTIYF. DNA for the CDR3: TGTGCCTGGAGATTCGGAAACACCATATATTTT.

The chain combines TRBV15 with TRBJ2-7, with D possibly TRBD1 on 5 matching bases. In germline, CDR1 is LNHNV, CDR2 YYDKDF (reference sequence). Trimming pared 6 bases from V and 2 bases from J, leaving 14 bases between. The CDR3 spans 14 residues. The DNA of the CDR3 is TGTGCCACCAGATCAGGGCATGAGACCTACGAGCAGTACTTC. Amino acids: CATRSGHETYEQYF.

The CDR3 nucleotides are TGCAGCGCCGAGGTACAGGGCGGCACTGAAGCTTTCTTT. Encoded protein: CSAEVQGGTEAFF. This chain connects TRBV29-1 to TRBJ1-1; tentatively, D is TRBD1 (6 bases). Per germline, CDR1 SQVTM and CDR2 ANQGSEA. The germline V and J ends were trimmed by 7 bases and 4 bases, with 16 bases remaining between them. The CDR3 contains 13 residues.

J is TRBJ1-2 and V is TRBV5-1; D is uncertain. Germline CDR1 SGHRS, CDR2 YFSETQ. This CDR3 is 15 amino acids long. V dropped 0 bases and J dropped 5 bases, with 14 bases sitting between them. The CDR3 spells CASSLGNTLIYGYTF. As DNA, the CDR3 is TGCGCCAGCAGCTTGGGAAACACTTTAATATATGGCTACACCTTC.

This chain links TRBV14 with TRBJ2-7; 8 bases fit TRBD2. With 3 bases clipped from V and 2 bases from J, the junction kept 3 bases outside the gene matches. This CDR3 comprises 14 residues. The germline V gene has CDR1 SGHDN and CDR2 FVKESK. In DNA form, the CDR3 reads TGTGCCAGCAGCCAGGGCGGGGGGCCCTACGAGCAGTACTTC. This encodes CASSQGGGPYEQYF.

The chain uses TRBV13 and TRBJ1-2; D gene uncertain. V was cut by 2 bases and J by 4 bases, with 14 bases left in between. Germline V gene sequence: CDR1 PRHDT, CDR2 FYEKMQ (reference sequence). CDR3 size: 15 residues. CDR3 nucleotide sequence: TGTGCCAGCAGCTTAATAGGGCTGGGGTTCTATGGCTACACCTTC. This sequence encodes CASSLIGLGFYGYTF.

The J gene is TRBJ2-5, the V gene TRBV7-6, with 13 bases identical to TRBD2. The CDR3 extends over 16 amino acids. Germline lookup yields CDR1 SGHVS and CDR2 FNYEAQ. V lost 5 bases to trimming and J lost 5 bases; unmatched junction nucleotides: 8. The CDR3 sequence: CASSTGLAGDRETQYF. The CDR3 DNA reads as TGTGCCAGCAGCACTGGACTAGCGGGAGATCGGGAGACCCAGTACTTC.

The V and J genes are TRBV10-2 and TRBJ1-1; 8 nucleotides agree with TRBD1. V shed 6 bases and J 6 bases; nucleotides not matched to a gene: 9. Looked up from germline, CDR1 is WSHSY and CDR2 is SAAADI. The CDR3 runs 14 residues. CDR3 nucleotide sequence: TGCGCCAGCAGCAAGGACAGGGAGATACCTGAAGCTTTCTTT. Translated, it gives CASSKDREIPEAFF.

This rearrangement joins TRBV27 to TRBJ1-1; unclear D gene. The CDR3 covers 13 residues. The V gene lost 8 bases and the J gene lost 0 bases, with 10 bases spanning the gap. Germline values: CDR1 MNHEY, CDR2 SMNVEV (reference sequence). The CDR3 nucleotides read TGTGCCAGCCAGCATACTTTGAACACTGAAGCTTTCTTT. Amino acids: CASQHTLNTEAFF.

This clone showed up just once. This sequence joins TRBV7-7 and TRBJ2-5; 9 bases line up with TRBD1. The V gene end was trimmed by 5 bases and the J gene end by 3 bases; junction bases not matched to a gene: 10. Germline V lookup: CDR1 SSHAT, CDR2 FNYEAQ (reference sequence). The CDR3 extends over 16 amino acids. CDR3 bases: TGTGCCAGCAGCCTTAATCAGGGGACAGGGAAAGAGACCCAGTACTTC. Translated, it gives CASSLNQGTGKETQYF. Filled out from reference TRBV7-7 and TRBJ2-5, the complete variable domain reads GAGVSQSPRYKVTKRGQDVTLRCDPISSHATLYWYQQALGQGPEFLTYFNYEAQPDKSGLPSDRFSAERPEGSISTLTIQRTEQRDSAMYRCASSLNQGTGKETQYFGPGTRLLVL.

The chain uses TRBV27 and TRBJ1-1; D gene uncertain. Germline values: CDR1 MNHEY, CDR2 SMNVEV (reference sequence). The CDR3 runs to 13 residues. The ends were cut back, 3 bases at V and 4 bases at J, with 9 bases in the middle. The CDR3 bases are TGTGCCAGCAGTTTTAGTTTGAGCACTGAAGCTTTCTTT. It codes for CASSFSLSTEAFF.

The rearrangement uses TRBV7-3 and TRBJ2-7; 8 nucleotides line up with TRBD1. The V gene's germline CDR1 is SGHTA and CDR2 FQGTGA. Trimming took 5 bases from V and 3 from J; bases not matched to a gene: 3. This CDR3 is 13 amino acids long. The CDR3 DNA is TGTGCCAGCAGCCCCGGACAGGGCTACGAGCAGTACTTC. This codes for CASSPGQGYEQYF.

The chain employs TRBV6-5 and TRBJ2-7; 7 nucleotides align to TRBD2. This CDR3 comprises 15 residues. The germline gives CDR1 MNHEY, CDR2 SVGAGI. Trimming at V came to 2 bases and at J to 2 bases, leaving 6 bases not matched to a gene. In DNA, the CDR3 is TGTGCCAGCAGTTACAGGGAGGGGTCAACCTACGAGCAGTACTTC. Translation gives CASSYREGSTYEQYF.